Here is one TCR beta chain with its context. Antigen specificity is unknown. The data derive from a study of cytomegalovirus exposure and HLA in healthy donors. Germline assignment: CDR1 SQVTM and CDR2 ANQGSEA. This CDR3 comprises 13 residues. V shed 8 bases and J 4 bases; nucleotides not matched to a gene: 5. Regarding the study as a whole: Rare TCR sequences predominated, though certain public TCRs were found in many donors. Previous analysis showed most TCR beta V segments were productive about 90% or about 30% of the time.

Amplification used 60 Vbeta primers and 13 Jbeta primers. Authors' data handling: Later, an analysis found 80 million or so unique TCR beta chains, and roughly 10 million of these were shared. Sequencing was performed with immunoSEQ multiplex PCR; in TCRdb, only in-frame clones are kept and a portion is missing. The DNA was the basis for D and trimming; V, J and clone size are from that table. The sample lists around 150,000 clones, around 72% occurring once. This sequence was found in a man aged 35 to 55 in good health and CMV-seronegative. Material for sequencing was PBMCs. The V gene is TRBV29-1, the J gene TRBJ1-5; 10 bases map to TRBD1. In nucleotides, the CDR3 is TGCAGCATTGGACAGGGGGGAAATCAGCCCCAGCATTTT. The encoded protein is CSIGQGGNQPQHF. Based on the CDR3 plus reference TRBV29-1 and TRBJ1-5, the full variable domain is SAVISQKPSRDICQRGTSLTIQCQVDSQVTMMFWYRQQPGQSLTLIATANQGSEATYESGFVIDKFPISRPNLTFSTLTVSNMSPEDSSIYLCSIGQGGNQPQHFGDGTRLSIL.